This is a list of T cell receptor beta chains from one sample in a study of blood T cell repertoires in COVID-19. Clones were sequenced by immunoSEQ multiplex PCR, and TCRdb holds only the in-frame ones, with some missing. Counted here are roughly 250,000 clones, 65% to 85% occurring once; the ten biggest clones make up 15% to 17%. Sequences were obtained from peripheral blood. The origin of the receptors is a person between 70 and 80 years old with COVID-19, enrolled during active disease. Both conserved end residues are part of each CDR3. Each record gives: D gene, V gene, clone size, J gene, CDR3 DNA, CDR3 protein. The D gene is left open where the match is weak. Clone size appears in some rows only: once, few, many, or a class for an expanded clone.

-	TRBV18	-	TRBJ1-3	TGTGCCAGCTCACCACCGAATCCGGTTACTGGAAACACCATATATTTT	CASSPPNPVTGNTIYF
TRBD2	TRBV30	-	TRBJ2-1	TGTGCCTGGAGCAGGACTAGCGGGACTTATAGCTCCTACAATGAGCAGTTCTTC	CAWSRTSGTYSSYNEQFF
-	TRBV28	-	TRBJ2-5	TGTGCCAGCAGCCCTTTGGTCCGGGAACAAGAGACCCAGTACTTC	CASSPLVREQETQYF
-	TRBV7-2	-	TRBJ2-7	TGTGCCAGCAGCGTTGGACTATTCTACGAGCAGTACTTC	CASSVGLFYEQYF
-	TRBV10-3	few	TRBJ1-2	TGTGCCATCCCAGGAGGGAATAACTATGGCTACACCTTC	CAIPGGNNYGYTF
-	TRBV4-2	-	TRBJ1-1	TGTGCCAGCAGCCAAATCCGTACAGGGACCCAGGGCACTGAAGCTTTCTTT	CASSQIRTGTQGTEAFF
-	TRBV7-2	-	TRBJ2-5	TGTGCCAGCAGCCAGGACTGGGAAGAGACCCAGTACTTC	CASSQDWEETQYF
-	TRBV5-1	-	TRBJ2-3	TGCGCCAGCAGCTACTCGCGGGGAAGAGCGGTAGATACGCAGTATTTT	CASSYSRGRAVDTQYF
-	TRBV6-5	-	TRBJ1-2	TGTGCCAGCAGTCCCCGGGACTCCGGGCGGCGTGGCTACACCTTC	CASSPRDSGRRGYTF
TRBD2	TRBV3-1/TRBV3-2	-	TRBJ2-5	TGTGCCAGCAGCCGCTCTAGCGGGAGTGCGGAGACCCAGTACTTC	CASSRSSGSAETQYF
-	TRBV5-4	few	TRBJ1-5	TGTGCCAGCAGCTTGGCAGATCTTCAGCCCCAGCATTTT	CASSLADLQPQHF
-	TRBV9	-	TRBJ1-6	TGTGCCAGCAGCGTAGTAGCAGGGGATTCACCCCTCCACTTT	CASSVVAGDSPLHF
-	TRBV12-3/TRBV12-4	once	TRBJ1-1	TGTGCCAGCAGTTTATCGGGGAACACTGAAGCTTTCTTT	CASSLSGNTEAFF
-	TRBV7-9	once	TRBJ2-5	TGTGCCAGCAGCTTAGGTAGCGGCGGGGAAGGGACCCAGTACTTC	CASSLGSGGEGTQYF
TRBD1	TRBV6-6	-	TRBJ1-1	TGTGCCAGCAGTAGGGGGCGGAACACTGAAGCTTTCTTT	CASSRGRNTEAFF
TRBD2	TRBV28	-	TRBJ2-6	TGTGCCAGCAGTTCTTTACTAGCGGGGAGCTCTGGGGCCAACGTCCTGACTTTC	CASSSLLAGSSGANVLTF
-	TRBV20-1	few	TRBJ1-1	TGCAGTGCTAGTGCTCAGGGCGGCACTGAAGCTTTCTTT	CSASAQGGTEAFF
TRBD1	TRBV14	-	TRBJ1-4	TGTGCCAGCAGAGGCGTGACGGGACAGGGTTATGAAAAACTGTTTTTT	CASRGVTGQGYEKLFF
-	TRBV6-1	few	TRBJ1-4	TGTGCCAGCAGTGAAGCGGGAGGTTTTAATGAAAAACTGTTTTTT	CASSEAGGFNEKLFF
TRBD1	TRBV28	-	TRBJ1-2	TGTGCCAGCAGTACAGGGGACAGCCTGCGCGGCTACACCTTC	CASSTGDSLRGYTF
-	TRBV7-2	-	TRBJ1-1	TGTGCCAGCAGCATAGACCCGGCAGGGAACACTGAAGCTTTCTTT	CASSIDPAGNTEAFF
TRBD1	TRBV9	-	TRBJ2-2	TGTGCCAGCAGCGTAGGGCAGGGGGCTAACACCGGGGAGCTGTTTTTT	CASSVGQGANTGELFF
-	TRBV21-1	-	TRBJ1-1	TGTGCCAGCAGACCCAATACAGTCAAAGGACAGGGAAGAATTACTCCTGAAGCTTTCTTT	CASRPNTVKGQGRITPEAFF
-	TRBV29-1	few	TRBJ1-1	TGCAGCTTCTCCGCCCTAGTCTCCACTGAAGCTTTCTTT	CSFSALVSTEAFF
TRBD1	TRBV7-2	-	TRBJ2-2	TGTGCCAGCAGCCCGACAGGGCACACCGGGGAGCTGTTTTTT	CASSPTGHTGELFF
-	TRBV12-3/TRBV12-4	-	TRBJ2-2	TGTGCCACCGGGGAGGAGAACACCGGGGAGCTGTTTTTT	CATGEENTGELFF
-	TRBV6-1	few	TRBJ2-7	TGTGCCAGCAGTGATTATAACGAGCAGTACTTC	CASSDYNEQYF
-	TRBV5-1	-	TRBJ2-3	TGCGCCAGCAGCGGGGGGACCGCGGCTATAGATACGCAGTATTTT	CASSGGTAAIDTQYF
TRBD1	TRBV10-3	-	TRBJ1-5	TGTGCCATCAGACCCGGGACAGATAGCAATCAGCCCCAGCATTTT	CAIRPGTDSNQPQHF